The 3 T cell receptor beta chains presented below share a single source sample, sequenced in a study of early T cells in non-severe SARS-CoV-2 infection. TCRdb redid the calling of the 5' RACE reads with MiXCR, one entry per CDR3 protein. The sample yields around 66,000 distinct CDR3 sequences, 13% seen once. The sequencing sample was made of whole blood. These receptor sequences come from an adult who was a healthcare worker with PCR-confirmed SARS-CoV-2 infection or an uninfected control (not recorded which).

The V gene is TRBV28, the J gene TRBJ1-3; TRBD1 matches 7 bases. CDR1 and CDR2 from the germline V gene are MDHEN and SYDVKM. This CDR3 spans 14 amino acids. The junction had 0 bases not matched to a gene; V was cut back by 2 bases and J by 2 bases. The DNA of the CDR3 is TGTGCCAGCAGTTTAGGGACAGCTGGAAACACCATATATTTT. Translation gives CASSLGTAGNTIYF.

In this sample, this clonotype turned up a few times. The chain joins TRBV6-2 or TRBV6-3 to TRBJ2-2; D unresolved. The germline gives CDR1 MNHEY, CDR2 SVGEGT. CDR3 length: 15 residues. V was cut by 4 bases and J by 5 bases, with 14 bases left in between. CDR3 loop: CASSFEPGSTGELFF. The CDR3 coding sequence is TGTGCCAGCAGTTTTGAGCCGGGTTCAACCGGGGAGCTGTTTTTT.

The V gene is TRBV20-1, the J gene TRBJ2-3; D ambiguous. V was clipped by 1 base and J by 4 bases, with 6 bases between them. This CDR3 has 12 amino acids. The germline gives CDR1 DFQATT, CDR2 SNEGSKA (reference sequence). The CDR3 spells CSARGSADTQYF. DNA of the CDR3: TGCAGTGCTAGAGGGTCGGCAGATACGCAGTATTTT.